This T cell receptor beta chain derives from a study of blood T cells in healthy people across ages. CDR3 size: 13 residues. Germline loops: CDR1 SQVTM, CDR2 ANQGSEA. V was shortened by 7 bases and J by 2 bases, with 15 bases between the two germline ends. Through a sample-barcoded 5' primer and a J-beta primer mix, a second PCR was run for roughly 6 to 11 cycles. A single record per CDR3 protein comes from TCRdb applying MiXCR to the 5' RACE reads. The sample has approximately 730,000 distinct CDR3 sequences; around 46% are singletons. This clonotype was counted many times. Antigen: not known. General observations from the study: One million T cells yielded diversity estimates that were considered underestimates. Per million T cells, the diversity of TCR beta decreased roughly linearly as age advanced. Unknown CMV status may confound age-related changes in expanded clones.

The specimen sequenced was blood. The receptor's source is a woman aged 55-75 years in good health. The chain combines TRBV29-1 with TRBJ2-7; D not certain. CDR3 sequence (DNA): TGCAGCGCCCCCGGCCCTACCCCCTACGAGCAGTACTTC. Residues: CSAPGPTPYEQYF.